This record looks at one TCR beta chain sequence and its context. Its cognate antigen is unknown. CDR1 is SGHTA and CDR2 is FQGTGA in the germline V gene. V lost 0 bases, J lost 6 bases, and 1 base stayed unmatched. CDR3 size: 13 residues. The source of the sample is a study of graft-versus-host responses after intestinal transplantation. This table comes from immunoSEQ multiplex PCR, and its TCRdb copy is limited to in-frame clones, with some not included. The repertoire holds under 150,000 clones, over 85% seen once, with more than 0.1% in the top ten. The chain has TRBV7-3 and TRBJ2-7; 8 bases align to TRBD1. The source was unstimulated CD4+ T cells sorted from spleen or lymph node cells, collected before intestinal transplant. The source of this sequence is a human donor who received an intestinal transplant. CDR3 sequence reads: CASSLTTGAEQYF. The CDR3 DNA is TGTGCCAGCAGCTTAACGACAGGGGCCGAGCAGTACTTC. Full variable domain (outside the CDR3, taken from reference TRBV7-3 and TRBJ2-7): GAGVSQTPSNKVTEKGKYVELRCDPISGHTALYWYRQSLGQGPEFLIYFQGTGAADDSGLPNDRFFAVRPEGSVSTLKIQRTERGDSAVYLCASSLTTGAEQYFGPGTRLTVT.